Below, 13 T cell receptor beta chains from the same sample are listed, as sequenced in a study of regulatory T cells in long-lasting Graves disease. In building TCR beta libraries, iRepertoire HTBI primers were used together with Arm-PCR of CDR3 regions. One entry per CDR3 protein results from TCRdb running MiXCR on the multiplex PCR reads. The data hold 250,000 to 300,000 distinct CDR3 sequences, with approximately 18% observed a single time. Indicated time point: newly diagnosed GD, antithyroid drugs for less than 3 months. The TCR library used RNA extracted from PBMCs. The same specimen was also included in a second study, on T cells in Graves' hyperthyroidism and ophthalmopathy.

The sample was peripheral blood mononuclear cells (PBMCs), taken at new diagnosis, from a patient treated with antithyroid drugs. The receptors shown here come from a woman aged 25 to 39 with Graves disease.

This clonotype was observed at least ten times. V and J are TRBV10-3 and TRBJ1-1; TRBD1 aligns across 7 bases. V lost 7 bases, J lost 4 bases, and 12 bases stayed unmatched. The CDR3 totals 15 residues. Germline V lookup: CDR1 ENHRY, CDR2 SYGVKD. The CDR3 DNA is TGTGCCATCACGGGGGACAGAGATCCCATCACTGAAGCTTTCTTT. Translated, it gives CAITGDRDPITEAFF.

V gene TRBV28 combines with J gene TRBJ2-3; D unresolved. This CDR3 spans 16 amino acids. V lost 4 bases to trimming and J lost 3 bases, with 17 bases between them. Germline assignment: CDR1 MDHEN and CDR2 SYDVKM. The CDR3 loop is CASSSPIGLRTDTQYF. CDR3 in DNA: TGTGCCAGCAGTTCCCCTATTGGGCTGAGAACAGATACGCAGTATTTT. The full variable domain, rest sourced from reference TRBV28 and TRBJ2-3, is DVKVTQSSRYLVKRTGEKVFLECVQDMDHENMFWYRQDPGLGLRLIYFSYDVKMKEKGDIPEGYSVSREKKERFSLILESASTNQTSMYLCASSSPIGLRTDTQYFGPGTRLTVL.

Notes on this clonotype: This is likely an artifact of a read error, given a far larger clone one base away. The chain links TRBV13 to TRBJ2-5; D uncertain. Germline CDR1 and CDR2: PRHDT and FYEKMQ (reference sequence). V gave up 6 bases and J gave up 11 bases, with 19 bases separating them. This CDR3 is 13 amino acids long. CDR3 amino acids: CASSEVSYNEQYF. The CDR3 nucleotides are TGTGCCAGCAGTGAGGTCAGTTACAATGAGCAGTACTTC. Based on the CDR3 plus reference TRBV13 and TRBJ2-5, the full variable domain is AAGVIQSPRHLIKEKRETATLKCYPIPRHDTVYWYQQGPGQDPQFLISFYEKMQSDKGSIPDRFSAQQFSDYHSELNMSSLELGDSALYFCASSEVSYNEQYFGPGTRLLVL.

This clonotype was detected ten times or more. The chain has TRBV5-6 and TRBJ2-7; the D gene is possibly TRBD2 (6 bases). Germline-derived CDR1 and CDR2 are SGHDT and YYEEEE. Deletions cut 0 bases from V and 3 bases from J, with 16 bases between. The CDR3 contains 16 residues. The DNA of the CDR3 is TGTGCCAGCAGCTTGGTGGGGGGTCGGAGCGGCTACGAGCAGTACTTC. Encoded protein: CASSLVGGRSGYEQYF.

The CDR3 sequence is CASSLGTFINTGELFF. CDR3 DNA: TGTGCCAGCAGCTTAGGGACATTCATCAACACCGGGGAGCTGTTTTTT. The chain uses TRBV11-2 and TRBJ2-2; D is possibly TRBD1 (5 bases). Trimming stripped 1 base from V and 2 bases from J, with 11 bases between. The CDR3 runs 16 residues. The germline V gene encodes CDR1 SGHAT and CDR2 FQNNGV.

The table lists this clonotype with many counts. A clone one base away is much larger, so this may be a read error. In this CDR3 the conserved last residue, phenylalanine or tryptophan, is missing, so a read error is likely. V is TRBV10-3 and J is TRBJ1-1; maybe TRBD1 (5 bases). Trimming pared 3 bases from V and 4 bases from J, leaving 27 bases between. Germline V gene data show CDR1 as ENHRY and CDR2 as SYGVKD. The CDR3 is made up of 19 amino acids. The CDR3 DNA reads as TGTGCCATCAGTGACACTGGGCCGCCCCTCTTCAAGGGACGCACTGAAGCTTTCCTT. The encoded protein is CAISDTGPPLFKGRTEAFL.

This clonotype showed up many times. The rearrangement links TRBV28 to TRBJ1-1; 7 bases line up with TRBD1. The CDR3 covers 16 residues. Germline loops: CDR1 MDHEN, CDR2 SYDVKM. V dropped 7 bases and J dropped 3; count of bases not matched to a gene: 14. The CDR3 region has the DNA TGTGCCAGCAACGGGGTGGCAGGGGGACGGTACACTGAAGCTTTCTTT. Amino acid sequence: CASNGVAGGRYTEAFF.

In its sample, this clonotype was seen many times. The V and J genes are TRBV9 and TRBJ2-7; D ambiguous. In germline, CDR1 is SGDLS, CDR2 YYNGEE. This CDR3 is built from 16 residues. V lost 3 bases and J 2 bases, leaving 18 bases between the germline ends. CDR3 sequence (DNA): TGTGCCAGCAGCGCGGGCCGGAACCTAGGTACCTACGAGCAGTACTTC. It specifies CASSAGRNLGTYEQYF.

The table lists this clonotype with many counts. V usage is TRBV12-3 or TRBV12-4 and J usage is TRBJ1-5; 8 bases line up with TRBD1. After removal of 5 bases from V and 6 bases from J, the junction contained 12 bases not matched to a gene. CDR3 size: 16 residues. The CDR3 sequence: CASSPTPGQGPQPQHF. CDR3 in DNA: TGTGCCAGCAGTCCCACCCCCGGACAGGGCCCTCAGCCCCAGCATTTT.

This clonotype showed up just a few times. The genes are TRBV10-2 and TRBJ2-7; 10 bases align to TRBD2. Looked up from germline, CDR1 is WSHSY and CDR2 is SAAADI. V lost 4 bases to trimming and J lost 5 bases; unmatched junction nucleotides: 8. The CDR3 totals 15 residues. The CDR3 DNA reads TGCGCCAGCAGTGGATCAGCGGGGGGGCTCGACGAGCAGTACTTC. Translating gives CASSGSAGGLDEQYF.

This clonotype occurred many times. V gene TRBV12-3 or TRBV12-4 combines with J gene TRBJ1-5; D is possibly TRBD1 (5 bases). The CDR3 is made up of 14 amino acids. Trimming removed 6 bases from V and 4 bases from J, with 13 bases in between. The CDR3 sequence is CASRRGSQNQPQHF. CDR3 nucleotide sequence: TGTGCCAGCAGGCGGGGCTCACAGAATCAGCCCCAGCATTTT.

This clonotype was counted at least ten times. The CDR3 loop reads CASSLATATGELFF. Here the CDR3 DNA reads TGTGCCAGCAGCTTAGCGACCGCAACCGGGGAGCTGTTTTTT. The V gene is TRBV7-6, the J gene TRBJ2-2; no reliable D call. This CDR3 spans 14 amino acids. V shed 0 bases and J shed 5 bases, with 7 bases lying between them. The germline CDR1 and CDR2 sequences are SGHVS and FNYEAQ.

The sample holds many counts of this clonotype. The chain employs TRBV20-1 and TRBJ1-2; D might be TRBD1 (5 bases). The CDR3 loop spans 15 amino acids. The V gene's germline CDR1 is DFQATT and CDR2 SNEGSKA (reference sequence). V dropped 4 bases and J dropped 0 bases, with 15 bases sitting between them. This CDR3 is CSAIYYGAANYGYTF. Here the CDR3 DNA reads TGCAGTGCTATCTACTACGGGGCTGCTAACTATGGCTACACCTTC.